This T cell receptor beta chain was sequenced in a study of Ad26.COV2.S vaccination and SARS-CoV-2 variants. Study details: Ad26.COV2.S arm of COV1001 included the donor.

Treatment noted: 15 to 20 received Ad26.COV2.S at low or high dose, single or two shots; about 5 received placebo; per-sample allocation not given. Samples were taken on day 63 after the first vaccine or placebo injection. A Boston adult aged 18-55 years was the donor. The germline V gene has CDR1 KGHSH and CDR2 LQKENI. The CDR3 covers 14 residues. The germline V and J ends were trimmed by 0 bases and 2 bases, with 7 bases remaining between them. Note on this clone: The antigen is unknown. In the same sample, other DNA sequences code for this CDR3.

Study results and limitations: Compared with placebo recipients, vaccine recipients had higher spike-specific TCR breadth. Breadth measured for non-spike TCRs was similar across vaccine and placebo recipients.

TCRdb's copy holds only in-frame clones and misses some; the assay was immunoSEQ multiplex PCR. The sample shows 440,000 or so clones, roughly nine tenths of them seen only once. This clonotype originated in a person aged 18 to 65 who received the Ad26.COV2.S COVID-19 vaccine or a placebo. This sequence joins TRBV18 and TRBJ1-1, with D unresolved. The source was peripheral blood, collected in a trial of Ad26.COV2.S vaccine versus placebo. CDR3 DNA sequence: TGTGCCAGCTCACCACCGTCCAGTAACACTGAAGCTTTCTTT. This encodes CASSPPSSNTEAFF.